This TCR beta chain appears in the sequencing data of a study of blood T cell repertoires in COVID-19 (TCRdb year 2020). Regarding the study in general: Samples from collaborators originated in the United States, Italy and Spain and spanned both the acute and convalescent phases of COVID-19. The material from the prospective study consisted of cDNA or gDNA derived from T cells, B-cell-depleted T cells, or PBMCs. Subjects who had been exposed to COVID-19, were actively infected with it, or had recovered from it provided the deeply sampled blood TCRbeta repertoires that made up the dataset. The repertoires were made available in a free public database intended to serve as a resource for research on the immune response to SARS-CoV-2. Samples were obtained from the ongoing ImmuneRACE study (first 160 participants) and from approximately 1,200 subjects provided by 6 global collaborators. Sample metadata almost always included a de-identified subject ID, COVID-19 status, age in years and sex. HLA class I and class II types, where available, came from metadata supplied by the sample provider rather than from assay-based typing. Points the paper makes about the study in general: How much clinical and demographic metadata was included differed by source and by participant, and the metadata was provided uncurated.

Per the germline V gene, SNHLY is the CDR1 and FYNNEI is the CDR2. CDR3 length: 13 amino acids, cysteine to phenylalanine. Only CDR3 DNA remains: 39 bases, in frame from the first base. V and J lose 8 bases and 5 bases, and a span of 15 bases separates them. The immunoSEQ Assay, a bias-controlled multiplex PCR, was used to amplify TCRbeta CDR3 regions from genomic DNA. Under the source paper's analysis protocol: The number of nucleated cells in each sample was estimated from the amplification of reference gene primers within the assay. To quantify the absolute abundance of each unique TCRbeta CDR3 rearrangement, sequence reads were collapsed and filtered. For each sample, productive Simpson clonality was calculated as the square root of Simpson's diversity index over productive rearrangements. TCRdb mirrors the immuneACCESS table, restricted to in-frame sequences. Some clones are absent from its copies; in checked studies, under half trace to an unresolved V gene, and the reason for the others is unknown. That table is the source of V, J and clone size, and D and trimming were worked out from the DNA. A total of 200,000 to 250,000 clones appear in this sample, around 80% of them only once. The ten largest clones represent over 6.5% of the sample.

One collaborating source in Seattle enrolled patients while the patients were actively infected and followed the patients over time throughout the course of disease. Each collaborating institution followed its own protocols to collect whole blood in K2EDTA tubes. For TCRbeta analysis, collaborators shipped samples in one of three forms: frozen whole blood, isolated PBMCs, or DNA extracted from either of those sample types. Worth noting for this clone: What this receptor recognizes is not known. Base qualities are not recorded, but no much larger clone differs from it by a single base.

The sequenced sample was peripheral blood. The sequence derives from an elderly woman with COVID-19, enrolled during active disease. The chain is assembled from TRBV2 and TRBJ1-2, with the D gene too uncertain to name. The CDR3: CASPQANGYGYTF. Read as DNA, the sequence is TGTGCCAGCCCCCAGGCCAACGGTTATGGCTACACCTTC.